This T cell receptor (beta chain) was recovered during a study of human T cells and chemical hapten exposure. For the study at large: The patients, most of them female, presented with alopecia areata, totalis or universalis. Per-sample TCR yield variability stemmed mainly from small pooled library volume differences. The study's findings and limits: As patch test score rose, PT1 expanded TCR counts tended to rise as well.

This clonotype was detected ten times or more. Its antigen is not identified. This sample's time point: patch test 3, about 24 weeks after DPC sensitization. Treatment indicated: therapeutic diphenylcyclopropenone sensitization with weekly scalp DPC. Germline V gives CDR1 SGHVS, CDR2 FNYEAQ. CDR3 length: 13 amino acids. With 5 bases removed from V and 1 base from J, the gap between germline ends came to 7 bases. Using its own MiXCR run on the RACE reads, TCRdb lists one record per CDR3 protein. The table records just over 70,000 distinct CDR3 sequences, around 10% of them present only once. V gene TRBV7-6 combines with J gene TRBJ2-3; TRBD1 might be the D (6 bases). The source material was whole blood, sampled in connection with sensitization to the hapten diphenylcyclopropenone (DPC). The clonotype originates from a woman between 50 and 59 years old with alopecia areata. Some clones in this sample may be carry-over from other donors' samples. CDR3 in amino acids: CASSRQGTDTQYF. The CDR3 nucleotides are TGTGCCAGCAGCCGACAGGGCACAGATACGCAGTATTTT. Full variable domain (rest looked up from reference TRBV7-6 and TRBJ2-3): GAGVSQSPRYKVTKRGQDVALRCDPISGHVSLYWYRQALGQGPEFLTYFNYEAQQDKSGLPNDRFSAERPEGSISTLTIQRTEQRDSAMYRCASSRQGTDTQYFGPGTRLTVL.